Below, 20 T cell receptor beta chains from the same sample are listed, as sequenced in a study of T cell repertoires in cytomegalovirus infection. TCRdb reprocessed the reads via MiXCR and lists one record per CDR3 protein. The repertoire includes some 300,000 distinct CDR3 sequences, approximately 10% of them detected once, and approximately 2.3% sits in the top ten. The sequencing sample was made of PBMCs. The receptors were gathered from a human donor in good health (CMV status not recorded). Some clones in this sample may be carry-over from other donors' samples.

The genes are TRBV29-1 and TRBJ2-1; 8 bases align to TRBD2. CDR3 size: 14 residues. The ends lost 5 bases at V and 9 bases at J; junction bases unmatched: 12. Germline assignment: CDR1 SQVTM and CDR2 ANQGSEA. The CDR3 coding sequence is TGCAGCGTTCCCCTCGGGCGGGGGGTGAGTGAGCAGTTCTTC. It specifies CSVPLGRGVSEQFF.

The table lists this clonotype with many counts. This chain connects TRBV7-2 to TRBJ2-3; the D gene is possibly TRBD2 (5 bases). CDR3 length: 16 amino acids. V was pared by 5 bases and J by 2 bases, with 17 bases between. The germline V gene encodes CDR1 SGHTA and CDR2 FQGNSA. Here the CDR3 DNA reads TGTGCCAGCAGCCCCCCCCCTCGAGGGTTCACAGATACGCAGTATTTT. Translation gives CASSPPPRGFTDTQYF.

This clonotype came up many times. The rearrangement links TRBV12-3 or TRBV12-4 to TRBJ2-3; maybe TRBD2 (5 bases). Trimming removed 5 bases at V and 2 bases at J, with 11 bases between. This CDR3 is 14 amino acids long. The CDR3 spells CASSPGRDTDTQYF. In DNA, the CDR3 is TGTGCCAGCAGTCCCGGACGGGACACAGATACGCAGTATTTT.

The genes are TRBV2 and TRBJ1-5, with D unresolved. The CDR3 totals 14 residues. Germline lookup yields CDR1 SNHLY and CDR2 FYNNEI. With 7 bases removed from V and 0 bases from J, the gap between germline ends came to 10 bases. The CDR3 loop reads CASTLDHSNQPQHF. In DNA form, the CDR3 reads TGTGCCAGCACTCTGGACCATAGCAATCAGCCCCAGCATTTT.

The chain is built from TRBV15 and TRBJ1-4, with D unclear. The length of the CDR3 is 16 residues. V was pared by 1 base and J by 10 bases, with 19 bases between. From germline, CDR1 is LNHNV and CDR2 YYDKDF (reference sequence). In DNA, the CDR3 is TGTGCCACCAGCAGAGTAAATATGAGGTGGGTCCGAAAACTGTTTTTT. Its protein product is CATSRVNMRWVRKLFF.

The table lists this clonotype with many counts. The chain links TRBV10-3 to TRBJ2-1; the match to TRBD2 covers 11 bases. V was pared by 4 bases and J by 4 bases, with 6 bases of the junction left unmatched. The CDR3 extends over 16 amino acids. CDR1 and CDR2 from the germline V gene are ENHRY and SYGVKD. The DNA of the CDR3 is TGTGCCATCAGTGCTTTCACTAGCGGGGGATACAATGAGCAGTTCTTC. This codes for CAISAFTSGGYNEQFF.

There are many counts of this clonotype. This sequence joins TRBV28 and TRBJ1-2; D may be TRBD1 (5 bases). Trimming removed 4 bases from V and 8 bases from J, with 20 bases in between. The CDR3 is 15 amino acids. Germline V gives CDR1 MDHEN, CDR2 SYDVKM. Here the CDR3 reads CASSSPGRARGGYTF. For the CDR3, the DNA is TGTGCCAGCAGTTCCCCGGGCCGTGCGAGGGGAGGCTACACCTTC.

This clonotype was seen ten or more times. The rearrangement uses TRBV28 and TRBJ1-2, with D unclear. The CDR3 has 12 amino acids. Trimming pared 3 bases from V and 4 bases from J, leaving 6 bases between. Germline V gene lookup returns CDR1 MDHEN and CDR2 SYDVKM. The CDR3 protein is CASSFPSYGYTF. In DNA form, the CDR3 reads TGTGCCAGCAGTTTTCCTAGCTATGGCTACACCTTC.

This chain links TRBV20-1 with TRBJ1-1; 10 bases line up with TRBD1. The CDR3 length is 14 residues. J lost 6 bases, V lost 0 bases, and 4 bases had no gene match. CDR1 DFQATT and CDR2 SNEGSKA come from the germline V gene (reference sequence). The CDR3 spells CSARETGGAAEAFF. In nucleotides, the CDR3 is TGCAGTGCTAGAGAGACAGGGGGCGCCGCTGAAGCTTTCTTT.

This clonotype came up many times. The V call is TRBV20-1, the J call TRBJ1-5; D might be TRBD1 (5 bases). The CDR3 is made up of 14 amino acids. Germline V gives CDR1 DFQATT, CDR2 SNEGSKA (reference sequence). Trimming left V 1 base short and J 0 bases short, with 7 bases between. The CDR3 spells CSARGGSSNQPQHF. The CDR3 DNA sequence: TGCAGTGCTAGAGGGGGGAGTAGCAATCAGCCCCAGCATTTT.

This clonotype was counted at least ten times. The V and J genes are TRBV6-5 and TRBJ2-7; perhaps D is TRBD1 or TRBD2 (5 bases each). Deletions cut 0 bases from V and 2 bases from J, with 8 bases between. From germline, CDR1 is MNHEY and CDR2 SVGAGI. This CDR3 has 14 residues. As DNA, the CDR3 is TGTGCCAGCAGTTACTCGCCGGGACCCTACGAGCAGTACGTC. It encodes CASSYSPGPYEQYV.

V is TRBV12-3 or TRBV12-4 and J is TRBJ2-7; TRBD2 matches 7 bases. The V gene end was trimmed by 3 bases and the J gene end by 2 bases; junction bases not matched to a gene: 7. This CDR3 has 15 residues. The CDR3 spells CASSFVSGGAYEQYF. In DNA, the CDR3 is TGTGCCAGCAGTTTTGTGTCGGGGGGTGCCTACGAGCAGTACTTC.

This clonotype came up many times. This chain joins TRBV10-3 and TRBJ2-5; D is unresolved. Germline CDR1 and CDR2: ENHRY and SYGVKD. Trimming removed 4 bases from V and 4 bases from J, with 22 bases in between. There are 17 residues in the CDR3. The CDR3 DNA reads as TGTGCCATCAGTGCACTTTCCCGGACGTTCCAGGTAGAGACCCAGTACTTC. Translating gives CAISALSRTFQVETQYF.

The table lists this clonotype with a few counts. The chain is built from TRBV5-6 and TRBJ1-1; D is unresolved. Trimming shortened V by 0 bases and J by 7 bases, and 10 bases separated the two germline ends. Germline V gene lookup returns CDR1 SGHDT and CDR2 YYEEEE. The CDR3 contains 13 residues. CDR3 nucleotides: TGTGCCAGCAGCTTGGTGGTGGGGTATGAAGCTTTCTTT. As protein: CASSLVVGYEAFF.

This clonotype was observed many times. V gene TRBV14 combines with J gene TRBJ1-1; D remains ambiguous. Germline values: CDR1 SGHDN, CDR2 FVKESK. V shed 3 bases and J shed 0 bases, with 20 bases lying between them. This CDR3 is built from 18 residues. CDR3 loop: CASSQGFWRGKLNTEAFF. The CDR3 DNA reads as TGTGCCAGCAGCCAGGGGTTCTGGCGGGGAAAGCTGAACACTGAAGCTTTCTTT.

This clonotype was observed at least ten times. The CDR3 nucleotides read TGTGCCAGCAGTGATGCGGCCAGGGTGGAGACCCAGTACTTC. It translates to CASSDAARVETQYF. This chain connects TRBV25-1 to TRBJ2-5; possible D gene TRBD1, 5 bases. Trimming left V 3 bases short and J 5 bases short, with 13 bases between. Germline assignment: CDR1 MGHDK and CDR2 SYGVNS. The CDR3 runs to 14 residues.

There are many counts of this clonotype. The chain employs TRBV14 and TRBJ2-5; D is ambiguous. Trimming took 3 bases from V and 5 from J, leaving 10 bases between them. The CDR3 is 13 residues long. Germline CDR1 is SGHDN and CDR2 is FVKESK. The CDR3 DNA reads TGTGCCAGCAGCCACGAACTGGGGGAGACCCAGTACTTC. This codes for CASSHELGETQYF.

This clonotype was seen more than once but under ten times. V gene TRBV5-1 combines with J gene TRBJ1-2; 7 nucleotides match TRBD1. This CDR3 has 15 amino acids. The junction had 6 bases not matched to a gene; V was cut back by 4 bases and J by 0 bases. From germline, CDR1 is SGHRS and CDR2 YFSETQ. The CDR3 here is CASSTTGDSNYGYTF. The CDR3 DNA follows: TGCGCCAGCAGCACTACAGGGGACTCTAACTATGGCTACACCTTC.

This clonotype has just a few counts. The chain couples TRBV20-1 to TRBJ2-1; 8 nucleotides agree with TRBD2. From germline, CDR1 is DFQATT and CDR2 SNEGSKA (reference sequence). CDR3 size: 14 residues. The junction had 7 bases not matched to a gene; V was cut back by 1 base and J by 8 bases. The CDR3 sequence is CSARVTGGAYEQFF. The CDR3 coding sequence is TGCAGTGCTAGAGTTACCGGGGGGGCCTATGAGCAGTTCTTC.

The V gene is TRBV9, the J gene TRBJ2-5; TRBD1 matches at 10 bases. The CDR3 contains 15 residues. From germline, CDR1 is SGDLS and CDR2 YYNGEE. J lost 1 base, V lost 0 bases, and 0 bases had no gene match. The CDR3 DNA reads TGTGCCAGCAGCGTAGGACAGGGGGCCCAAGAGACCCAGTACTTC. Encoded protein: CASSVGQGAQETQYF.